These T cell receptor beta chains were read from a single sample in a study of Ad26.COV2.S vaccination and SARS-CoV-2 variants. Using immunoSEQ multiplex PCR, the repertoire was profiled, and TCRdb retains in-frame clones only, with some absent. The data contain 300,000 to 450,000 clones, 92% of them singletons. The sequencing here drew on peripheral blood, taken after recovery from COVID-19. The source is a human donor who had recovered from COVID-19. The CDR3 runs from the conserved cysteine through the conserved F or W. Fields, in order: V gene, CDR3 protein.

TRBV28	CASSKVGGLYEQYF
TRBV2	CASRDGQGEKLFF
TRBV6-5	CASRISGGAYETQYF
TRBV7-9	CASSPRDRPSNEQFF
TRBV15	CATSSPGQFMDTQYF
TRBV6-5	CASSYRGARPYGYTF
TRBV5-6	CASTKSAGLGAMIYNEQFF
TRBV9	CASSVPRTAAPSGANVLTF
TRBV19	CASSIGERGFLRGTEAFF
TRBV5-1	CASSLIWNTGELFF
TRBV3-1/TRBV3-2	CASSQADGTHYF
TRBV6-2/TRBV6-3	CASSTGTGGYEQYF
TRBV19	CASSITGGEQYF
TRBV4-3	CASSQETGTQPQHF
TRBV7-9	CASSRVQGVREKLFF
TRBV2	CASNGVETDEKLFF
TRBV9	CASSVDAGTGTYEQYF
TRBV2	CASSWTSGEDTQYF
TRBV7-8	CASSLGGRVEQYF
TRBV10-1	CASTPQGGKPYEQYF